This T cell receptor (beta chain) was sequenced in a study of cytomegalovirus exposure and HLA in healthy donors. V was trimmed by 5 bases and J by 0 bases, leaving 14 bases between them. The germline V gene encodes CDR1 SEHNR and CDR2 FQNEAQ (reference sequence). This CDR3 comprises 17 residues. About this clone: Antigen unknown.

PCR was performed using 60 Vbeta and 13 Jbeta primers. The data were produced by immunoSEQ multiplex PCR, yet TCRdb's version contains in-frame clones alone and is incomplete. The sample has over 120,000 clones, over 80% seen once; the top ten hold 2.9%. Study-wide results and caveats: According to an earlier analysis, most TCR beta V segments yielded productive rearrangements about 87% or about 30% of the time. When a later analysis compared HLA-associated TCR beta chains with equally common others, the HLA-associated chains turned out to be more clonally expanded and to have lower generation probabilities.

The chain couples TRBV7-9 to TRBJ1-6; D unresolved. The clonotype comes from a woman aged 25 to 39 in good health and CMV-seronegative. The sample was PBMCs. The DNA of the CDR3 is TGTGCCAGCAGCCCCTCAGGAAGCAGCTCCTATAATTCACCCCTCCACTTT. This gives the protein CASSPSGSSSYNSPLHF.